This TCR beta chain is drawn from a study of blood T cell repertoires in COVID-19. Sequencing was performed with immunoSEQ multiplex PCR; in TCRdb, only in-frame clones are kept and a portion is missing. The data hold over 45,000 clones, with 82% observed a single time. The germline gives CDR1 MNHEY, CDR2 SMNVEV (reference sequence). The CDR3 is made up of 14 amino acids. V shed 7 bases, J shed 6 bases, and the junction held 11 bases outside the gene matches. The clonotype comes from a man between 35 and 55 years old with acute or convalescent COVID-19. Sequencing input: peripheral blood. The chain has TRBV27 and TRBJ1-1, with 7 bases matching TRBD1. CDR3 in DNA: TGTGCCAGCACCCCGGGACAGCCGCACGCTGAAGCTTTCTTT. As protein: CASTPGQPHAEAFF.